Below, 10 T cell receptor beta chains from the same sample are listed, as sequenced in a study of beta chain features in type 1 diabetes (dated by TCRdb to the late 2010s). Overall results and qualifications from the work: A moderate but significant shortening of TCRB CDR3 length was observed in type 1 diabetes patients in all four CD4+ subsets.

These receptors are not linked to any known antigen. Receptors were amplified or captured by the immunoSEQ multiplex PCR assay. The entire isolated RNA was reverse transcribed using the High Capacity cDNA Reverse Transcription Kit, and thus expressed TCRB transcripts were sequenced. TCRdb retrieved this table from immuneACCESS and kept in-frame rearrangements only. Not all clones are present; in checked studies, unresolved V genes account for under half, and no reason is known for the remainder. This sample has about 130,000 clones in its table, and 9% of those were observed once. The ten largest account for under 0.9% of the sample. The specimen was central memory CD4+ T cells from blood. These receptors came from a man under 40 with type 1 diabetes.

This clone was seen more than once but under ten times. The chain combines TRBV2 with TRBJ1-6; TRBD1 matches at 11 bases. V lost 0 bases to trimming and J lost 9 bases; unmatched junction nucleotides: 4. The length of the CDR3 is 16 residues. Germline V lookup: CDR1 SNHLY, CDR2 FYNNEI. CDR3 in DNA: TGTGCCAGCAGTGAAGCGGGACAGGGGGAACCTTCACCCCTCCACTTT. It codes for CASSEAGQGEPSPLHF.

In its sample, this clone was seen a few times. The rearrangement uses TRBV7-3 and TRBJ1-6, with D uncertain. CDR3 length: 13 residues. Per the germline V gene, CDR1 is SGHTA and CDR2 is FQGTGA. Trimming left V 1 base short and J 6 bases short, with 4 bases between. The CDR3 sequence is CASSLNSNSPLHF. The CDR3 DNA sequence: TGTGCCAGCAGCTTAAATAGTAATTCACCCCTCCACTTT.

The chain uses TRBV10-3 and TRBJ1-2; D might be TRBD1 (6 bases). The CDR3 extends over 16 amino acids. V lost 2 bases and J 4 bases, leaving 17 bases between the germline ends. In germline, CDR1 is ENHRY, CDR2 SYGVKD. The CDR3 DNA reads TGTGCCATCAGTGAGCGGGGGGCGCCTGTTTTCTATGGCTACACCTTC. It yields the protein CAISERGAPVFYGYTF.

The sample holds many counts of this clone. V usage is TRBV5-4 and J usage is TRBJ2-1, with TRBD1 matching over 7 bases. The CDR3 has 15 amino acids. Germline V CDR1 and CDR2: SGHNT, YYREEE (reference sequence). After removal of 4 bases from V and 4 bases from J, the junction contained 8 bases not matched to a gene. Written as DNA, the CDR3 is TGTGCCAGCAGCCTCACAGGGGAATCGTACAATGAGCAGTTCTTC. This encodes CASSLTGESYNEQFF.

This clone was counted only a few times. V gene TRBV28 combines with J gene TRBJ2-2; weak D call: TRBD1 (5 bases). V was trimmed by 8 bases and J by 2 bases, leaving 12 bases between them. This CDR3 is built from 14 residues. Germline assignment: CDR1 MDHEN and CDR2 SYDVKM. The CDR3 DNA follows: TGTGCCAGCCTCGGACATATCAACACCGGGGAGCTGTTTTTT. Its translation: CASLGHINTGELFF.

This clone appeared a few times. The chain combines TRBV11-2 with TRBJ2-2, with D possibly TRBD1 on 5 matching bases. The V and J ends lost 6 bases and 0 bases respectively, with 11 bases between them. Germline CDR1 reads SGHAT; CDR2 reads FQNNGV. CDR3 size: 15 residues. For the CDR3, the DNA is TGTGCCAGCAGTCGACAGCTACCGAACACCGGGGAGCTGTTTTTT. It codes for CASSRQLPNTGELFF. Together with reference TRBV11-2 and TRBJ2-2, the CDR3 gives the full variable domain: EAGVAQSPRYKIIEKRQSVAFWCNPISGHATLYWYQQILGQGPKLLIQFQNNGVVDDSQLPKDRFSAERLKGVDSTLKIQPAKLEDSAVYLCASSRQLPNTGELFFGEGSRLTVL.

This clone was seen a handful of times. The chain is built from TRBV2 and TRBJ2-1; 7 nucleotides align to TRBD2. The CDR3 is made up of 15 amino acids. Germline V gene data show CDR1 as SNHLY and CDR2 as FYNNEI. V lost 5 bases to trimming and J lost 5 bases; unmatched junction nucleotides: 9. CDR3 sequence (DNA): TGTGCCAGCAGTTCCGGACTAGGGGCGGACAATGAGCAGTTCTTC. It encodes CASSSGLGADNEQFF.

This sequence joins TRBV5-8 and TRBJ1-2; weak D call: TRBD1 (6 bases). This CDR3 has 13 residues. The germline V gene has CDR1 SGHTS and CDR2 YDEGEE. V lost 6 bases and J 8 bases, leaving 17 bases between the germline ends. Here the CDR3 DNA reads TGTGCCAGCATCCTACGGGACACTAGGGGCTACACCTTC. Protein product: CASILRDTRGYTF.

The genes are TRBV7-8 and TRBJ2-1; no clear D gene. This CDR3 has 13 residues. The V gene's germline CDR1 is SGHVS and CDR2 FQNEAQ. V was trimmed by 4 bases and J by 5 bases, leaving 9 bases between them. CDR3 amino acids: CASSSYRDNEQFF. CDR3 coding DNA: TGTGCCAGCAGCTCCTATCGGGACAATGAGCAGTTCTTC.

This chain uses TRBV28 with TRBJ1-2, with no clear D. CDR3 length: 13 amino acids. V gave up 5 bases and J gave up 6 bases, with 13 bases separating them. The germline gives CDR1 MDHEN, CDR2 SYDVKM. In DNA form, the CDR3 reads TGTGCCAGCAGTGGCCTTGCGACTAATGGCTACACCTTC. It specifies CASSGLATNGYTF.